The rows below give T cell receptor beta chains drawn from one sample of a study of blood T cell repertoires in COVID-19. Here immunoSEQ multiplex PCR was the method, and the copy in TCRdb shows in-frame clones only, minus some. The sample includes around 30,000 clones, around 89% of them seen just once. The sample consisted of peripheral blood. The origin of the receptors is a woman in her forties with active or convalescent COVID-19. Each CDR3 is given with its conserved first and last residue. Fields, in order: clone size, CDR3 length, D gene, V gene, J gene, CDR3 protein, CDR3 DNA. A D gene is named only where the DNA matches it firmly. Clone size appears in some rows only: once, few, many, or a class for an expanded clone.

>-|15|TRBD2|TRBV7-3|TRBJ2-3
CASSLAGGSTDTQYF
TGTGCCAGCAGCTTAGCGGGGGGCAGCACAGATACGCAGTATTTT
>-|14|-|TRBV27|TRBJ1-6
CASSLNRMNSPLHF
TGTGCCAGCAGTTTAAACAGGATGAATTCACCCCTCCACTTT
>-|15|TRBD1|TRBV5-4|TRBJ2-3
CASSLDRGFTDTQYF
TGTGCCAGCAGCTTGGACAGGGGATTCACAGATACGCAGTATTTT
>-|14|-|TRBV9|TRBJ1-1
CASSSRPRGTEAFF
TGTGCCAGCAGCTCCCGACCCCGCGGCACTGAAGCTTTCTTT
>-|17|-|TRBV7-8|TRBJ2-6
CASSRQQQATGANVLTF
TGTGCCAGCAGCCGACAGCAGCAGGCCACTGGGGCCAACGTCCTGACTTTC
>-|14|-|TRBV7-3|TRBJ2-5
CASCFGVTQETQYF
TGTGCCAGCTGCTTCGGGGTAACCCAAGAGACCCAGTACTTC
>-|14|TRBD1|TRBV27|TRBJ1-2
CASRPGQDGYGYTF
TGTGCCAGCAGACCGGGACAGGATGGATATGGCTACACCTTC
>-|13|TRBD1|TRBV6-5|TRBJ1-1
CASNRGKNTEAFF
TGTGCCAGCAACAGGGGGAAAAACACTGAAGCTTTCTTT
>-|14|-|TRBV4-2|TRBJ1-1
CASSRGQTNTEAFF
TGTGCCAGCAGCCGCGGACAGACGAACACTGAAGCTTTCTTT
>-|15|TRBD1|TRBV4-3|TRBJ2-7
CASSPGTGPSYEQYF
TGCGCCAGCAGCCCCGGGACAGGGCCTTCCTACGAGCAGTACTTC
>-|15|TRBD1|TRBV7-9|TRBJ2-3
CASSTTGVGFDTQYF
TGTGCCAGCAGCACGACAGGGGTGGGCTTCGATACGCAGTATTTT
>-|15|-|TRBV28|TRBJ1-2
CASSSAATGGYGYTF
TGTGCCAGCAGTTCCGCAGCCACAGGCGGCTATGGCTACACCTTC
>few|15|TRBD1|TRBV5-1|TRBJ2-1
CASSAGQGAQDEQFF
TGCGCCAGCAGCGCGGGACAGGGGGCGCAGGATGAGCAGTTCTTC
>-|12|-|TRBV12-3/TRBV12-4|TRBJ1-1
CASIWGGTEAFF
TGTGCCAGCATCTGGGGAGGGACTGAAGCTTTCTTT
>once|14|-|TRBV5-1|TRBJ1-2
CASSLGLSNYGYTF
TGCGCCAGCAGCTTGGGCCTATCAAATTATGGCTACACCTTC
>-|15|-|TRBV4-3|TRBJ1-2
CASSQDHSRNYGYTF
TGCGCCAGCAGCCAAGATCACTCTCGAAACTATGGCTACACCTTC
>-|14|-|TRBV6-6|TRBJ2-3
CASSYRLGEDTQYF
TGTGCCAGCAGTTACCGGCTGGGCGAAGATACGCAGTATTTT
>-|13|TRBD1|TRBV7-3|TRBJ2-5
CASSTGGGETQYF
TGTGCCAGCAGCACAGGGGGCGGGGAGACCCAGTACTTC
>-|18|TRBD1|TRBV19|TRBJ1-6
CASSPSGQGPGDSSPLHF
TGTGCCAGTAGTCCGTCGGGACAGGGTCCGGGAGATAGTTCACCCCTCCACTTT
>-|14|-|TRBV28|TRBJ1-4
CASSLAGSNEKLFF
TGTGCCAGCAGTTTAGCGGGATCTAATGAAAAACTGTTTTTT
>-|17|TRBD2|TRBV10-3|TRBJ2-4
CATRASSGLSAKNIQYF
TGTGCCACCCGGGCCTCTAGCGGCCTGTCGGCCAAAAACATTCAGTACTTC
>-|14|TRBD2|TRBV7-2|TRBJ2-3
CASSSRTSVNTQYF
TGTGCCAGCAGCTCCCGGACTAGTGTTAATACGCAGTATTTT
>-|14|-|TRBV19|TRBJ1-1
CATTSTVARAEAFF
TGTGCCACTACGAGTACTGTTGCCCGGGCTGAAGCTTTCTTT
>once|12|-|TRBV6-5|TRBJ1-4
CASGRDVEKLFF
TGCGCCAGCGGGAGGGATGTTGAAAAACTGTTTTTT
>-|14|-|TRBV28|TRBJ2-3
CASHRTSAGDTQYF
TGTGCCAGCCACCGGACTTCTGCTGGAGATACGCAGTATTTT
>-|14|TRBD1|TRBV6-5|TRBJ1-1
CASRHTDRDTEAFF
TGTGCCAGCCGCCATACGGACAGGGACACTGAAGCTTTCTTT
>-|13|-|TRBV6-5|TRBJ1-2
CASRKGVLWGYTF
TGTGCCAGCAGAAAGGGAGTCCTATGGGGCTACACCTTC
>-|16|-|TRBV19|TRBJ2-6
CASSIGGVGKANVLTF
TGTGCCAGTAGTATAGGTGGGGTCGGGAAGGCCAACGTCCTGACTTTC